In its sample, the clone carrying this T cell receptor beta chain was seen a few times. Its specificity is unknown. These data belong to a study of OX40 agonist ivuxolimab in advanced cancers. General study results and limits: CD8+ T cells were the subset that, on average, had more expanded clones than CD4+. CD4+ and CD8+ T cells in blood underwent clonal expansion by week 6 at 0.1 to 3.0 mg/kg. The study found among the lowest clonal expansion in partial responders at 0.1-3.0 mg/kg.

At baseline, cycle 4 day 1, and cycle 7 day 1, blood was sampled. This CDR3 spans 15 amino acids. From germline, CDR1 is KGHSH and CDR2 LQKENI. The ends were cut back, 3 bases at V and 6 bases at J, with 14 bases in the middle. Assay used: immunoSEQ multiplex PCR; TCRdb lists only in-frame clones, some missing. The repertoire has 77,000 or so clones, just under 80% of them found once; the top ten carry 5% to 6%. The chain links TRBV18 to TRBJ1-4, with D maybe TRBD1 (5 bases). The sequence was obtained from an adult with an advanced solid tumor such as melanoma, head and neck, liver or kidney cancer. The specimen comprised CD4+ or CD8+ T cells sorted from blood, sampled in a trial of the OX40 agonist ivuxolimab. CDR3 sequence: CASSPYAGQDEKLFF. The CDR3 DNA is TGTGCCAGCTCACCTTACGCAGGGCAGGATGAAAAACTGTTTTTT.